Listed below are T cell receptor beta chains from one sample, sequenced in a study of CD8 T cells in ankylosing spondylitis. TCRdb recomputed calls from the 5' RACE reads with MiXCR, one row per CDR3 protein. This sample carries over 110,000 distinct CDR3 sequences, more than 7% of them seen once, and the ten largest clones take 6% to 8%. The sequenced material came from synovial fluid, either unsorted or a sorted T cell fraction (not recorded which). The receptors were gathered from a male donor with ankylosing spondylitis. The CDR3 runs from the conserved cysteine through the conserved F or W. The D gene is left open where the match is weak. Where a row states a size, it is once, few, many or the class of an expanded clone; other rows omit it.

V	D	size	J	DNA	CDR3
TRBV6-2/TRBV6-3	-	many	TRBJ1-2	TGTGCCAGCAGTCTTGACGGACCTAACTATGGCTACACCTTC	CASSLDGPNYGYTF
TRBV20-1	TRBD1	-	TRBJ1-3	TGCAGTGCTAGAGCCTGGGACAGGGCCGGAAACACCATATATTTT	CSARAWDRAGNTIYF
TRBV29-1	-	-	TRBJ2-4	TGCAGCGTCCTACAGGGGGGGCCTGGGGACATTCAGTACTTC	CSVLQGGPGDIQYF
TRBV20-1	TRBD1	many	TRBJ2-1	TGCAGTGCTGTGGGACAGGGGGCGGTGGGTAAGCAGTTCTTC	CSAVGQGAVGKQFF
TRBV20-1	-	many	TRBJ2-7	TGCAGTGCCATCCGACAGGCAGCCGAGCAGTACTTC	CSAIRQAAEQYF
TRBV7-9	TRBD1	many	TRBJ1-2	TGTGCCAGCAGCTTTGCCGGGACAGGGGCTGGCTACACCTTC	CASSFAGTGAGYTF
TRBV10-1	TRBD1	many	TRBJ2-2	TGCGCCAGCAGTGTCGACAGGGGGAGCACCGGGGAGCTGTTTTTT	CASSVDRGSTGELFF
TRBV2	TRBD1	many	TRBJ2-1	TGTGCCAGCAGTGGAACAGGGGGCAAGGAGTTCTTC	CASSGTGGKEFF
TRBV14	TRBD2	many	TRBJ2-7	TGTGCCAGCAGCCCCTACAAAGGACTAGCTGTTTACGAGCAGTACTTC	CASSPYKGLAVYEQYF
TRBV10-2	-	-	TRBJ2-1	TGCGCCACCTTAGGAACTCCCCATCGTGAGCAGTTCTTC	CATLGTPHREQFF
TRBV2	-	many	TRBJ1-2	TGTGCCAGCAGGCTTGCCAGGGATGGCTACACCTTC	CASRLARDGYTF
TRBV29-1	-	few	TRBJ2-3	TGCAGCGTTGGGGTAGCGGCGACAGATACGCAGTATTTT	CSVGVAATDTQYF
TRBV2	TRBD2	medium-sized	TRBJ2-1	TGTGCCAGCAGTGAGGGACTAGCGGGGTACAATGAGCAGTTCTTC	CASSEGLAGYNEQFF
TRBV7-9	-	few	TRBJ1-2	TGTGCCACCACGCCAGCGAGCTATGGCTACACCTTC	CATTPASYGYTF
TRBV2	-	-	TRBJ1-2	TGTGCCAGCAGTGAAGGGGGCCCTTATGGCTACACCTTC	CASSEGGPYGYTF
TRBV5-1	TRBD2	few	TRBJ2-5	TGCGCCAGCAGCTTGGCGTTAGCGGGTAGTGAGACCCAGTACTTC	CASSLALAGSETQYF
TRBV7-9	-	many	TRBJ1-1	TGTGCCAGCAGCGTTATGAACACTGAAGCTTTCTTT	CASSVMNTEAFF
TRBV20-1	TRBD1	few	TRBJ2-7	TGCAGTGCAACACCGGGACAGGGGGCTTCCTACGAGCAGTACTTC	CSATPGQGASYEQYF
TRBV7-2	-	many	TRBJ2-1	TGTGCCAGCAGCTTATGGGGGCGCTGGGATGAGCAGTTCTTC	CASSLWGRWDEQFF
TRBV20-1	-	many	TRBJ1-5	TGCAGTGCCATCGACAGTAATCAGCCCCAGCATTTT	CSAIDSNQPQHF
TRBV6-1	-	many	TRBJ2-2	TGTGCCACCTCCGGGCGTCGGGACACCGGGGAGCTGTTTTTT	CATSGRRDTGELFF
TRBV20-1	TRBD2	many	TRBJ2-3	TGCAGTGCTAGCGGGGGGATGGGGACAGATACGCAGTATTTT	CSASGGMGTDTQYF
TRBV25-1	-	-	TRBJ2-7	TGTGCCAGCAGTGATTTTAATAGGATGTACGAGCAGTACTTC	CASSDFNRMYEQYF
TRBV20-1	-	many	TRBJ2-1	TGCAGTGCTAGTTTCCAGGCGAGAGTATACAATGAGCAGTTCTTC	CSASFQARVYNEQFF
TRBV12-3/TRBV12-4	-	-	TRBJ1-6	TGTGCCAGCAGTGAACGGGTACCGAACCTCCACTTT	CASSERVPNLHF
TRBV10-3	TRBD1	many	TRBJ1-1	TGTGCCATCAGTGAACCCAGGGGGGAGACTGAAGCTTTCTTT	CAISEPRGETEAFF
TRBV7-2	-	many	TRBJ1-2	TGTGCCAGCAGCTTACGGAGGCTTAACTATGGCTACACCTTC	CASSLRRLNYGYTF